These 17 T cell receptor beta chains originate from one sample sequenced in a study of beta chain features in type 1 diabetes (dated by TCRdb to 2016 to 2019). The method was the immunoSEQ multiplex PCR assay. The entire isolated RNA was reverse transcribed using the High Capacity cDNA Reverse Transcription Kit, and thus expressed TCRB transcripts were sequenced. In its TCRdb copy, this immuneACCESS table keeps in-frame sequences only and misses some clones. Where compared with another copy, unresolved V genes explain less than half of these, and the others have no known cause. The sample data list over 700,000 clones, and roughly 17% of these were observed just once. The ten largest clones add up to 0.02% to 0.025% of the sample. The specimen sequenced was naive CD4+ T cells from blood. The cell subset or site label, as the study defines it: true naive CD4+ T cells. The receptors stem from a woman between 18 and 29 years old in good health.

The chain recombines TRBV28 with TRBJ1-1; the D is unclear. The germline CDR1 and CDR2 sequences are MDHEN and SYDVKM. Trimming removed 3 bases from V and 0 bases from J, with 8 bases in between. The CDR3 extends over 14 amino acids. The CDR3 reads CASSLGRLNTEAFF. CDR3 in DNA: TGTGCCAGCAGTTTGGGTAGACTGAACACTGAAGCTTTCTTT. Full variable domain (rest looked up from reference TRBV28 and TRBJ1-1): DVKVTQSSRYLVKRTGEKVFLECVQDMDHENMFWYRQDPGLGLRLIYFSYDVKMKEKGDIPEGYSVSREKKERFSLILESASTNQTSMYLCASSLGRLNTEAFFGQGTRLTVV.

V and J are TRBV7-2 and TRBJ2-7, with 8 bases aligning to TRBD1. The CDR3 totals 16 residues. The V segment lost 1 base and the J segment 4 bases; nucleotides outside the gene matches: 9. From germline, CDR1 is SGHTA and CDR2 FQGNSA. The CDR3, as DNA: TGTGCCAGCAGCTTAGATCGGGACAGGTCGTTGTACGAGCAGTACTTC. Translated, it gives CASSLDRDRSLYEQYF.

This clone has only a few counts. V gene TRBV5-1 combines with J gene TRBJ2-1, with D possibly being TRBD1 (6 bases). Germline CDR1 and CDR2: SGHRS and YFSETQ. Trimming shortened V by 3 bases and J by 7 bases, and 14 bases separated the two germline ends. This CDR3 region has 14 residues. The CDR3 is CASSWAGARNEQFF. The CDR3, as DNA: TGCGCCAGCAGCTGGGCAGGGGCGAGAAATGAGCAGTTCTTC. Full variable domain (missing parts from reference TRBV5-1 and TRBJ2-1): KAGVTQTPRYLIKTRGQQVTLSCSPISGHRSVSWYQQTPGQGLQFLFEYFSETQRNKGNFPGRFSGRQFSNSRSEMNVSTLELGDSALYLCASSWAGARNEQFFGPGTRLTVL.

In its sample, this clone was seen a few times. J is TRBJ2-7 and V is TRBV4-1; TRBD1 matches 8 bases. V trimming: 4 bases; J trimming: 5 bases; junction bases outside the gene matches: 13. CDR3 length: 16 residues. Per the germline V gene, CDR1 is MGHRA and CDR2 is YSYEKL. The CDR3 region is CASSLEDRGHLHEQYF. The CDR3 DNA reads as TGCGCCAGCAGCCTTGAAGACAGGGGCCACCTCCACGAGCAGTACTTC.

The table lists this clone with a few counts. The rearrangement uses TRBV7-9 and TRBJ2-3; TRBD2 aligns across 12 bases. V shed 1 base, J shed 7 bases, and the junction held 9 bases outside the gene matches. This CDR3 region has 17 residues. Germline lookup yields CDR1 SEHNR and CDR2 FQNEAQ (reference sequence). The DNA of the CDR3 is TGTGCCAGCAGCTTAGAATCGACTAGCGGGAGCTTGAATACGCAGTATTTT. This sequence encodes CASSLESTSGSLNTQYF.

This clone was seen only a few times. The chain is built from TRBV9 and TRBJ1-1; D perhaps matches TRBD1 (6 bases). The V gene lost 3 bases and the J gene lost 4 bases, with 13 bases spanning the gap. This CDR3 comprises 14 residues. CDR1 SGDLS and CDR2 YYNGEE come from the germline V gene. CDR3: CASSAGVYGTEAFF. The CDR3 nucleotides read TGTGCCAGCAGCGCAGGGGTATACGGCACTGAAGCTTTCTTT.

This clone was observed a handful of times. The sample has other DNA sequences that encode this CDR3 too. This rearrangement joins TRBV18 to TRBJ2-5; D is unclear. Trimming left V 1 base short and J 2 bases short, with 5 bases between. CDR3 length: 13 amino acids. Per the germline V gene, CDR1 is KGHSH and CDR2 is LQKENI. The CDR3 sequence: CASSPRAQETQYF. The CDR3 DNA follows: TGTGCCAGCTCACCACGCGCACAAGAGACCCAGTACTTC.

This chain connects TRBV6-5 to TRBJ1-2; unclear D gene. The germline V and J ends were trimmed by 6 bases and 5 bases, with 7 bases remaining between them. Germline V CDR1 and CDR2: MNHEY, SVGAGI. This CDR3 is built from 11 residues. CDR3 coding DNA: TGTGCCAGCAGGGACGGGTATGGCTACACCTTC. Translation: CASRDGYGYTF.

The chain is built from TRBV5-1 and TRBJ2-1; the D is unclear. The germline V gene encodes CDR1 SGHRS and CDR2 YFSETQ. Trimming left V 0 bases short and J 8 bases short, with 18 bases between. The CDR3 runs to 16 residues. In DNA form, the CDR3 reads TGCGCCAGCAGCTTGGCCGGAGCGCCCTCGAGCGATGAGCAGTTCTTC. Translation: CASSLAGAPSSDEQFF.

The table lists this clone with a few counts. This chain uses TRBV7-3 with TRBJ1-1, with no clear D. Germline CDR1 SGHTA, CDR2 FQGTGA. V was trimmed by 5 bases and J by 0 bases, leaving 7 bases between them. The CDR3 sequence is 13 residues long. The DNA for the CDR3 is TGTGCCAGCAGCCAGCAGATGAACACTGAAGCTTTCTTT. Residues: CASSQQMNTEAFF.

This clone was observed a few times. This chain connects TRBV15 to TRBJ2-1; weak D call: TRBD2 (6 bases). The CDR3 contains 17 residues. Trimming took off 8 bases at V and 8 bases at J, with 28 bases between the two ends. Germline lookup yields CDR1 LNHNV and CDR2 YYDKDF (reference sequence). CDR3 DNA sequence: TGTGCCACCCGGGTTGAGAGATGGGACTCCCAAGGGGATGAGCAGTTCTTC. It yields the protein CATRVERWDSQGDEQFF.

The chain uses TRBV28 and TRBJ2-4, with 13 positions matching TRBD2. Trimming at V came to 4 bases and at J to 0 bases, leaving 6 bases not matched to a gene. This CDR3 is 18 amino acids long. Germline V gives CDR1 MDHEN, CDR2 SYDVKM. The CDR3, as DNA: TGTGCCAGCAGTTCACTAGCGGGAGGGTTCCTAGCCAAAAACATTCAGTACTTC. It translates to CASSSLAGGFLAKNIQYF.

The rearrangement joins TRBV7-2 to TRBJ2-4, with 12 positions matching TRBD2. V gave up 0 bases and J gave up 4 bases; unmatched junction bases: 4. This CDR3 comprises 17 residues. Germline CDR1 reads SGHTA; CDR2 reads FQGNSA. The CDR3 DNA follows: TGTGCCAGCAGCTTAGCTGCTAGCGGGAGGGATAAAAACATTCAGTACTTC. This encodes CASSLAASGRDKNIQYF.

Of note for this clone: A much larger clone lies a single base off, so this may be a read error. Other DNA variants within this sample encode the same CDR3. The chain joins TRBV6-5 to TRBJ2-2; the D is unclear. Trimming took off 6 bases at V and 4 bases at J, with 3 bases between the two ends. Germline V lookup: CDR1 MNHEY, CDR2 SVGAGI. The CDR3 is made up of 11 amino acids. The CDR3 coding sequence is TGTGCCAGCAGAGGCACCGGGGAGCTGTTTTTT. The encoded protein is CASRGTGELFF.

The J gene is TRBJ1-3, the V gene TRBV6-5, with D uncertain. CDR1 is MNHEY and CDR2 is SVGAGI in the germline V gene. The CDR3 length is 15 residues. The V end lost 4 bases, the J end lost 4 bases, and 14 bases lay between the germline ends. The DNA for the CDR3 is TGTGCCAGCAGTTTACATTTCGGTGGGGGAAACACCATATATTTT. This codes for CASSLHFGGGNTIYF.

This chain joins TRBV25-1 and TRBJ1-4; D remains unclear. This CDR3 has 16 residues. The germline CDR1 and CDR2 sequences are MGHDK and SYGVNS. Trimming stripped 3 bases from V and 7 bases from J, with 18 bases between. CDR3 amino acids: CASSDRTSSAGEKLFF. The DNA for the CDR3 is TGTGCCAGCAGTGATAGGACGAGTTCCGCGGGTGAAAAACTGTTTTTT.

V is TRBV23-1 and J is TRBJ1-1; D gene ambiguous. TRBV23-1 is recorded as an ORF, its role being uncertain. This CDR3 contains 14 residues. Trimming removed 8 bases from V and 2 bases from J, with 15 bases in between. The CDR3 DNA follows: TGCGCCAGCTCCCCGGGCCCCGATAACACTGAAGCTTTCTTT. It is translated as CASSPGPDNTEAFF.